A selection of T cell receptor beta chains follows, all from one sample in a study of T cells expressing NK-cell markers. No DNA is given; TCRdb re-called the 5' RACE reads and lists each CDR3 protein once. Recorded for this sample: 500,000 to 600,000 distinct CDR3 sequences. Sequencing was done on a sample of blood T cells: a sorted CD56 or NKG2C T cell subset, CD4+ or CD8+ T cells, or bulk PBMC T cells (not recorded which). The receptors come from a man aged 18 to 29 in good health. Both conserved end residues are part of each CDR3.

12	TRBV6-2/TRBV6-3	TRBJ2-3	CACSQGVDTQYF
18	TRBV11-2	TRBJ2-1	CASSPRSGWTSGLHEQFF
12	TRBV10-3	TRBJ2-2	CAISLGEGELFF
14	TRBV20-1	TRBJ1-6	CSASGQGPNSPLHF
14	TRBV20-1	TRBJ2-4	CSARDLLAKNIQYF
16	TRBV6-5	TRBJ2-1	CASSSDRPSSYNEQFF
12	TRBV10-3	TRBJ2-7	CAISQGAGEQYF
16	TRBV14	TRBJ2-7	CASSQDRWTRTYEQYF
14	TRBV25-1	TRBJ1-1	CASSEGVGRAEAFF
15	TRBV7-2	TRBJ2-3	CASSRWTSATDTQYF
15	TRBV12-3/TRBV12-4	TRBJ2-1	CASSWGGGLAGGQFF
18	TRBV19	TRBJ2-1	CASSIEITLAGAYNEQFF
13	TRBV5-1	TRBJ2-1	CASSPQGENEQFF
16	TRBV7-2	TRBJ2-1	CASSLPTGRQHYEQFF
12	TRBV7-2	TRBJ2-5	CSSRDSQETQYF
18	TRBV4-2	TRBJ2-2	CASSQALRSSTNTGELFF
15	TRBV10-2	TRBJ2-1	CASRPGQGYYNEQFF
18	TRBV24-1	TRBJ2-1	CATSDPPVGASSYNEQFF
12	TRBV27	TRBJ2-3	CASMDQRDTQYF
16	TRBV7-2	TRBJ2-7	CASSLGGTSGVLEQYF
14	TRBV9	TRBJ1-3	CASSGDIFGNTIYF
11	TRBV11-3	TRBJ2-1	CASSQTVEQFF
15	TRBV29-1	TRBJ2-1	CSVRGFDKVGNEQFF
14	TRBV5-4	TRBJ2-1	CASSPVAGNNEQFF
15	TRBV5-1	TRBJ2-7	CASSYGGPGTYEQYF
15	TRBV4-3	TRBJ2-3	CASSPSGRISDTQYF
15	TRBV11-3	TRBJ2-3	CASSSRDSRTDTQYF
18	TRBV19	TRBJ2-2	CASSLGASGRQSSGELFF
14	TRBV20-1	TRBJ1-5	CSARDRLADQPQHF
11	TRBV28	TRBJ2-1	CASSQTPLTFF
16	TRBV7-2	TRBJ1-5	CASSEDPRWGLGPQHF
13	TRBV12-3/TRBV12-4	TRBJ2-1	CASSPRLAGDTVF